What follows are 25 T cell receptor beta chains derived from one specimen sequenced in a study of T cells in Graves' hyperthyroidism and ophthalmopathy. TCR beta CDR3 sequences were amplified from RNA transcripts. HTBI primers were used for first-round RT-PCR of the TCR CDR3. Each CDR3 protein is one row after TCRdb ran MiXCR on the multiplex PCR reads. The sample lists 100,000 to 130,000 distinct CDR3 sequences; 15% to 20% were seen once. Sample: blood. The receptors originated from a woman aged 50 to 60 with Graves' hyperthyroidism.

This chain uses TRBV5-1 with TRBJ2-2; no definite D call. The CDR3 consists of 16 residues. Germline V gives CDR1 SGHRS, CDR2 YFSETQ. Between the trimmed V and J ends, which lost 2 bases and 4 bases, there was a span of 15 bases. This CDR3 is CASSLGMPWGTGELFF. The CDR3 DNA reads as TGCGCCAGCAGCTTAGGCATGCCGTGGGGCACCGGGGAGCTGTTTTTT. Together with reference TRBV5-1 and TRBJ2-2, the CDR3 gives the full variable domain: KAGVTQTPRYLIKTRGQQVTLSCSPISGHRSVSWYQQTPGQGLQFLFEYFSETQRNKGNFPGRFSGRQFSNSRSEMNVSTLELGDSALYLCASSLGMPWGTGELFFGEGSRLTVL.

In this sample, this clonotype turned up many times. This chain uses TRBV3-1 with TRBJ2-2; 10 bases line up with TRBD2. The ends lost 3 bases at V and 6 bases at J; junction bases unmatched: 10. Germline V gives CDR1 LGHDT, CDR2 YNNKEL (reference sequence). This CDR3 is built from 17 residues. This CDR3 is CASSQRGLAERAGELFF. The CDR3 nucleotides are TGTGCCAGCAGCCAGCGTGGACTAGCGGAGAGAGCCGGGGAGCTGTTTTTT.

This clonotype occurred many times. The CDR3 is CASRSDDRLQLFF. CDR3 bases: TGTGCCAGCAGGTCGGACGACCGCTTACAACTGTTTTTT. The chain joins TRBV2 to TRBJ1-4, with D unclear. Deletions cut 6 bases from V and 12 bases from J, with 17 bases between. Germline assignment: CDR1 SNHLY and CDR2 FYNNEI. The CDR3 loop spans 13 amino acids.

The gene calls are TRBV29-1 and TRBJ1-2; D ambiguous. From germline, CDR1 is SQVTM and CDR2 ANQGSEA. V dropped 2 bases and J dropped 8 bases, with 15 bases sitting between them. This CDR3 is 13 amino acids long. The CDR3 sequence: CSVEPATRRGYTF. Here the CDR3 DNA reads TGCAGCGTTGAACCCGCTACCCGAAGGGGCTACACCTTC. The full variable domain, in which reference TRBV29-1 and TRBJ1-2 provide the parts outside the CDR3, is SAVISQKPSRDICQRGTSLTIQCQVDSQVTMMFWYRQQPGQSLTLIATANQGSEATYESGFVIDKFPISRPNLTFSTLTVSNMSPEDSSIYLCSVEPATRRGYTFGSGTRLTVV.

This rearrangement joins TRBV11-2 to TRBJ2-7, with 10 bases aligning to TRBD2. The V segment lost 1 base and the J segment 2 bases; nucleotides outside the gene matches: 8. Per the germline V gene, CDR1 is SGHAT and CDR2 is FQNNGV. The CDR3 has 17 residues. CDR3 sequence reads: CASSLVAGLAQPYEQYF. DNA for the CDR3: TGTGCCAGCAGCTTAGTTGCGGGACTAGCGCAACCCTACGAGCAGTACTTC.

This clonotype was counted at least ten times. The chain joins TRBV5-1 to TRBJ2-5; 12 positions match TRBD2. This CDR3 is 15 amino acids long. V lost 7 bases and J lost 2; bases outside the gene matches: 6. Germline CDR1 reads SGHRS; CDR2 reads YFSETQ. The CDR3 reads CASGQGTSGQETQYF. CDR3 bases: TGCGCCAGCGGACAAGGGACTAGCGGGCAAGAGACCCAGTACTTC.

This clonotype has a count of ten or more. J is TRBJ2-7 and V is TRBV4-1, with D unclear. The V end was cut by 1 base, the J end by 3 bases, with 7 bases between. Germline CDR1 and CDR2: MGHRA and YSYEKL. The CDR3 is 13 amino acids. This CDR3 is CASSQGWGYEQYF. As DNA, the CDR3 is TGCGCCAGCAGCCAAGGGTGGGGCTACGAGCAGTACTTC.

This clonotype showed up many times. The rearrangement joins TRBV20-1 to TRBJ2-7, with TRBD2 matching 11 bases. The CDR3 totals 18 residues. The junction had 18 bases not matched to a gene; V was cut back by 3 bases and J by 5 bases. Germline assignment: CDR1 DFQATT and CDR2 SNEGSKA (reference sequence). CDR3: CSASHPQLFSGRANEQYF. The CDR3 region has the DNA TGCAGTGCTAGTCACCCCCAGTTGTTTAGCGGGAGGGCGAACGAGCAGTACTTC.

This clonotype appeared many times. The CDR3 loop reads CSVDYGASYGYTF. DNA for the CDR3: TGCAGCGTTGATTACGGGGCTAGCTATGGCTACACCTTC. V and J are TRBV29-1 and TRBJ1-2, with a tentative D call TRBD1 (5 bases). CDR3 length equals 13 residues. Germline values: CDR1 SQVTM, CDR2 ANQGSEA. Trimming pared 3 bases from V and 4 bases from J, leaving 12 bases between.

Ten or more counts support this clonotype. The chain recombines TRBV7-3 with TRBJ2-3; 7 bases are a match to TRBD2. J lost 2 bases, V lost 5 bases, and 16 bases had no gene match. The CDR3 is 18 amino acids. The germline CDR1 and CDR2 sequences are SGHTA and FQGTGA. CDR3 nucleotides: TGTGCCAGCAGCCCCGGGGGTCGGGCTAGCGGTCCCACAGATACGCAGTATTTT. The encoded protein is CASSPGGRASGPTDTQYF.

The rearrangement links TRBV12-3 or TRBV12-4 to TRBJ2-5; TRBD1 is a possible D gene (6 bases). Trimming took off 6 bases at V and 4 bases at J, with 15 bases between the two ends. The CDR3 covers 14 residues. The chain's CDR3 is CASRNRDNRETQYF. In DNA form, the CDR3 reads TGTGCCAGCAGGAACCGGGACAACAGAGAGACCCAGTACTTC.

In this sample, this clonotype turned up many times. The chain carries TRBV5-1 and TRBJ2-7; 7 bases match TRBD2. The germline V gene encodes CDR1 SGHRS and CDR2 YFSETQ. This CDR3 has 14 amino acids. V shed 4 bases, J shed 7 bases, and the junction held 11 bases outside the gene matches. DNA for the CDR3: TGCGCCAGCAGCGACCCGAGCGGGGCAGGAGAGCAGTACTTC. This translates into CASSDPSGAGEQYF.

This clonotype occurred many times. The chain has TRBV2 and TRBJ2-7; D might be TRBD2 (5 bases). Germline CDR1 is SNHLY and CDR2 is FYNNEI. The CDR3 sequence is 14 residues long. Trimming stripped 4 bases from V and 3 bases from J, with 13 bases between. CDR3: CASSGSDGIYEQYV. The DNA of the CDR3 is TGTGCCAGCAGTGGCTCGGACGGGATCTACGAGCAGTACGTC.

This clonotype was seen many times. The V call is TRBV7-2, the J call TRBJ1-4; a weak D match, TRBD1 (5 bases). CDR3 size: 17 residues. The V and J ends lost 2 bases and 3 bases respectively, with 16 bases between them. From germline, CDR1 is SGHTA and CDR2 FQGNSA. The CDR3: CASSLPVRGAANEKLFF. The CDR3 nucleotides read TGTGCCAGCAGCTTACCCGTCCGAGGGGCAGCTAATGAAAAACTGTTTTTT.

This chain links TRBV11-2 with TRBJ2-6, with no clear D. This CDR3 has 19 amino acids. The germline V gene encodes CDR1 SGHAT and CDR2 FQNNGV. Trimming pared 6 bases from V and 0 bases from J, leaving 21 bases between. Written as DNA, the CDR3 is TGTGCCAGCAGGTTTGGGGTAGGACGGAGTATCTCTGGGGCCAACGTCCTGACTTTC. It codes for CASRFGVGRSISGANVLTF.

This clonotype showed up many times. This rearrangement joins TRBV11-2 to TRBJ1-2; tentative D call: TRBD1 (6 bases). This CDR3 comprises 15 residues. With 5 bases removed from V and 1 base from J, the gap between germline ends came to 14 bases. Germline lookup yields CDR1 SGHAT and CDR2 FQNNGV. The CDR3 region is CASSRLGGLNYGYTF. The CDR3 DNA sequence: TGTGCCAGCAGCCGTTTAGGGGGGCTTAACTATGGCTACACCTTC.

This clonotype was counted ten times or more. The V and J genes are TRBV18 and TRBJ1-1; the D is unclear. The CDR3 is 15 amino acids. The V end was cut by 1 base, the J end by 0 bases, with 9 bases between. In germline, CDR1 is KGHSH, CDR2 LQKENI. The CDR3 here is CASSPQPPVNTEAFF. CDR3 sequence (DNA): TGTGCCAGCTCACCACAACCCCCGGTGAACACTGAAGCTTTCTTT.

This clonotype has only a few counts. This chain joins TRBV9 and TRBJ2-3; 10 positions match TRBD2. This CDR3 is 16 amino acids long. V gave up 4 bases and J gave up 2 bases; unmatched junction bases: 7. In germline, CDR1 is SGDLS, CDR2 YYNGEE. CDR3 in amino acids: CASSPGLAEVTDTQYF. CDR3 DNA sequence: TGTGCCAGCAGCCCCGGACTAGCGGAGGTCACAGATACGCAGTATTTT.

The table lists this clonotype with many counts. This sequence joins TRBV20-1 and TRBJ1-5; D uncertain. The CDR3 extends over 16 amino acids. The germline V gene has CDR1 DFQATT and CDR2 SNEGSKA (reference sequence). Trimming took off 0 bases at V and 11 bases at J, with 23 bases between the two ends. The CDR3 region is CSAREPVPAHNKAQHF. CDR3 coding DNA: TGCAGTGCTAGAGAGCCGGTGCCCGCTCATAACAAGGCCCAGCATTTT.

This clonotype was recorded at least ten times. The genes are TRBV20-1 and TRBJ1-1, with D hard to call. The CDR3 runs to 12 residues. Trimming removed 4 bases from V and 5 bases from J, with 11 bases in between. Looked up from germline, CDR1 is DFQATT and CDR2 is SNEGSKA (reference sequence). CDR3 coding DNA: TGCAGTGCTATTAGCGGTGAAACTGAAGCTTTCTTT. It translates to CSAISGETEAFF.

The DNA of the CDR3 is TGTGCCAGCAGCGTAGGGGTAGCGGGAGGCCACAATGAGCAGTTCTTC. Encoded protein: CASSVGVAGGHNEQFF. The chain employs TRBV9 and TRBJ2-1, with TRBD2 matching 10 bases. The germline gives CDR1 SGDLS, CDR2 YYNGEE. The CDR3 totals 16 residues. V was clipped by 0 bases and J by 5 bases; unmatched bases: 5.

This clonotype has ten or more counts. The V call is TRBV3-1, the J call TRBJ1-1; 7 positions agree with TRBD1. Germline loops: CDR1 LGHDT, CDR2 YNNKEL (reference sequence). V was clipped by 4 bases and J by 4 bases; unmatched bases: 9. The length of the CDR3 is 15 residues. The CDR3 DNA follows: TGTGCCAGCAGCCGAGGACAGGCGACGACCACTGAAGCTTTCTTT. It specifies CASSRGQATTTEAFF.

Only a few counts were recorded for this clonotype. V gene TRBV2 combines with J gene TRBJ2-2; D assignment may be TRBD1 or TRBD2 (5 bases each). The CDR3 has 12 residues. The germline V gene encodes CDR1 SNHLY and CDR2 FYNNEI. Trimming removed 4 bases at V and 14 bases at J, with 14 bases between. CDR3 DNA sequence: TGTGCCAGCAGTGGAACGCCAGGGAGACTGTTTTTT. Translating gives CASSGTPGRLFF.

This clonotype was detected ten times or more. The V call is TRBV9, the J call TRBJ1-2; no reliable D call. The CDR3 is 14 residues long. The germline V gene encodes CDR1 SGDLS and CDR2 YYNGEE. Trimming shortened V by 4 bases and J by 2 bases, and 12 bases separated the two germline ends. CDR3 residues: CASSPQSVNYGYTF. For the CDR3, the DNA is TGTGCCAGCAGCCCCCAATCCGTCAACTATGGCTACACCTTC.

This clonotype was counted many times. The chain's CDR3 is CASSSGGNQPQHF. CDR3 coding DNA: TGTGCCAGCTCTTCAGGGGGAAATCAGCCCCAGCATTTT. The chain couples TRBV18 to TRBJ1-5; 7 bases line up with TRBD1. The CDR3 is made up of 13 amino acids. The junction had 3 bases not matched to a gene; V was cut back by 6 bases and J by 4 bases. Germline CDR1 is KGHSH and CDR2 is LQKENI.